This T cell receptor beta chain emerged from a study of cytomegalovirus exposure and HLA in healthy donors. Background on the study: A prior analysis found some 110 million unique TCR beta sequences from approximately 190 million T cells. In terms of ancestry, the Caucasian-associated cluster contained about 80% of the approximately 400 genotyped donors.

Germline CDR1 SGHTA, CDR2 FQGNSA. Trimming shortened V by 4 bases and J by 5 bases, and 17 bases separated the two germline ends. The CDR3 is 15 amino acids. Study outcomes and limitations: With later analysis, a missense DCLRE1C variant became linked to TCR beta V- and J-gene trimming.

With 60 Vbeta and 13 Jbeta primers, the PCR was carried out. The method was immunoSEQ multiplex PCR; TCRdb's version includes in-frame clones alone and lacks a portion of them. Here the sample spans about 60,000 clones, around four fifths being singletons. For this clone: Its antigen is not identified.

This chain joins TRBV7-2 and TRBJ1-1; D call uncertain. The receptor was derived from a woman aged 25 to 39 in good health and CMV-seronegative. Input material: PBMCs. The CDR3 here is CASSSYNPRLTEAFF. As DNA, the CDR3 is TGTGCCAGCAGCTCATATAACCCCAGGCTGACTGAAGCTTTCTTT.